The rows below give T cell receptor beta chains drawn from one sample of a study of human T cells and chemical hapten exposure. TCRdb reprocessed the RACE reads with MiXCR, giving one entry per CDR3 protein. There are approximately 370,000 distinct CDR3 sequences in the sample; around 5.5% occur only once, and about 7.7% lies in the top ten. Specimen: whole blood, collected in connection with sensitization to the hapten diphenylcyclopropenone (DPC). The source of these receptors is a woman between 18 and 29 years old with alopecia areata. Some clones in this sample may be carry-over from other donors' samples. CDR3s include the opening cysteine and the closing phenylalanine or tryptophan. Fields, in order: V gene, clone size, J gene, CDR3 protein. Rows may omit the clone size; those that give it use once, few, many or a size class.

v_call: TRBV7-2; clone_size: few; j_call: TRBJ2-3; cdr3_aa: CASSSPPSHDTQYF
v_call: TRBV6-5; clone_size: NA; j_call: TRBJ1-2; cdr3_aa: CASSSTGGANYGYTF
v_call: TRBV12-3/TRBV12-4; clone_size: NA; j_call: TRBJ1-1; cdr3_aa: CASSLSQGGGTEAFF
v_call: TRBV7-9; clone_size: many; j_call: TRBJ2-3; cdr3_aa: CASRNRQGSETDTQYF
v_call: TRBV10-3; clone_size: many; j_call: TRBJ2-2; cdr3_aa: CAISEYTGELFF
v_call: TRBV6-1; clone_size: NA; j_call: TRBJ2-6; cdr3_aa: CASTSESSGANVLTF
v_call: TRBV5-4; clone_size: few; j_call: TRBJ2-1; cdr3_aa: CASSFLAGANNEQFF
v_call: TRBV5-1; clone_size: few; j_call: TRBJ2-1; cdr3_aa: CASSGGQGHNEQFF
v_call: TRBV6-1; clone_size: NA; j_call: TRBJ1-1; cdr3_aa: CASSPSWAVDAFF
v_call: TRBV10-3; clone_size: many; j_call: TRBJ1-6; cdr3_aa: CATSSEGQENSPLHF
v_call: TRBV5-1; clone_size: few; j_call: TRBJ2-3; cdr3_aa: CASSTAGDAFASTDTQYF
v_call: TRBV6-2/TRBV6-3; clone_size: few; j_call: TRBJ1-5; cdr3_aa: CASGENQPQHF
v_call: TRBV6-2/TRBV6-3; clone_size: few; j_call: TRBJ2-1; cdr3_aa: CASRYRDTSRNEQFF
v_call: TRBV25-1; clone_size: few; j_call: TRBJ1-1; cdr3_aa: CASSGNRARNTEAFF
v_call: TRBV7-3; clone_size: few; j_call: TRBJ1-1; cdr3_aa: CASSLMWGTEAFF
v_call: TRBV3-1; clone_size: many; j_call: TRBJ1-3; cdr3_aa: CASSPLWGQGWSSGNTIYF
v_call: TRBV4-3; clone_size: NA; j_call: TRBJ1-3; cdr3_aa: CASSRSGGVGNTIYF
v_call: TRBV7-2; clone_size: NA; j_call: TRBJ1-4; cdr3_aa: CASSLSLGGEKLFF
v_call: TRBV7-9; clone_size: many; j_call: TRBJ1-4; cdr3_aa: CASSDRQPATNEKLFF
v_call: TRBV18; clone_size: few; j_call: TRBJ2-7; cdr3_aa: CASSPNLLARDAYEQYF
v_call: TRBV20-1; clone_size: many; j_call: TRBJ1-2; cdr3_aa: CSAVHTVNYGYTF
v_call: TRBV12-3/TRBV12-4; clone_size: few; j_call: TRBJ2-5; cdr3_aa: CASRWYRRQETQYF
v_call: TRBV5-6; clone_size: many; j_call: TRBJ2-6; cdr3_aa: CASSFYRGAPGGANVLTF
v_call: TRBV6-2/TRBV6-3; clone_size: few; j_call: TRBJ2-7; cdr3_aa: CASSYPTGGHHEQYF
v_call: TRBV10-3; clone_size: few; j_call: TRBJ2-1; cdr3_aa: CAISGQGTLGHNEQFF
v_call: TRBV12-3/TRBV12-4; clone_size: NA; j_call: TRBJ2-2; cdr3_aa: CGARELFF
v_call: TRBV6-1; clone_size: NA; j_call: TRBJ1-1; cdr3_aa: CASFYGWGNTEAFF
v_call: TRBV19; clone_size: few; j_call: TRBJ2-3; cdr3_aa: CASSMVDTQYF
v_call: TRBV6-1; clone_size: NA; j_call: TRBJ2-7; cdr3_aa: CASRTGTSGHYEQYF
v_call: TRBV19; clone_size: NA; j_call: TRBJ2-5; cdr3_aa: CASSISGRETQYF
v_call: TRBV7-2; clone_size: few; j_call: TRBJ1-4; cdr3_aa: CASSRSGPVNEKLFF
v_call: TRBV19; clone_size: NA; j_call: TRBJ1-5; cdr3_aa: CASSIVRHTSNQPQHF